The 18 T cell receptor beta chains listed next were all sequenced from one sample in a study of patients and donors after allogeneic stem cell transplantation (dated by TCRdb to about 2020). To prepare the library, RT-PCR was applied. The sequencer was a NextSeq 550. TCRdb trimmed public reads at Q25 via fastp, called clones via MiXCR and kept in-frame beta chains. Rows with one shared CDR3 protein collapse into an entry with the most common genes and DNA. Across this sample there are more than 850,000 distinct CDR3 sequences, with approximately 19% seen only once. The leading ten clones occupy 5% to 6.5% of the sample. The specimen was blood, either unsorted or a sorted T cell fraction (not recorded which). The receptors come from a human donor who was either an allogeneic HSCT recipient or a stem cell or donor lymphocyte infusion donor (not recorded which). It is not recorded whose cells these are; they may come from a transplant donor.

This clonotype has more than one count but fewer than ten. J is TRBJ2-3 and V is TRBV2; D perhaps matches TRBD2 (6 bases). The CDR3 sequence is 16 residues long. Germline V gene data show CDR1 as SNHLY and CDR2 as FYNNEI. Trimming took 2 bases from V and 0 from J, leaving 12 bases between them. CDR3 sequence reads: CASSENPRGSTDTQYF. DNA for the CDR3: TGTGCCAGCAGTGAAAACCCCCGGGGGAGCACAGATACGCAGTATTTT.

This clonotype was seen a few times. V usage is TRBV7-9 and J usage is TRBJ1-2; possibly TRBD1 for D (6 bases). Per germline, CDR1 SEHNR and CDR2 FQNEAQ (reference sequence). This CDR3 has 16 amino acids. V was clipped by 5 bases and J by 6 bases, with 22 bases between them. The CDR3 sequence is CASSPVGLAGADGYTF. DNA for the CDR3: TGTGCCAGCAGCCCCGTGGGGTTGGCAGGGGCTGATGGCTACACCTTC.

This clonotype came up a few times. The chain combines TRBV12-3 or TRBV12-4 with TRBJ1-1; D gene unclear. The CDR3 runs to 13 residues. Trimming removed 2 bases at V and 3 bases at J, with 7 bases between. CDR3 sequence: CASSLKEYTEAFF. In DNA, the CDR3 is TGTGCCAGCAGTTTAAAGGAGTACACTGAAGCTTTCTTT.

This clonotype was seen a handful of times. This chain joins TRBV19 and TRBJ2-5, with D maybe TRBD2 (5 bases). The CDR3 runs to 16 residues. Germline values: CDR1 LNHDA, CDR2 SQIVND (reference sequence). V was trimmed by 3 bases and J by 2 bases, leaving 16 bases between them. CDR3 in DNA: TGTGCCAGTAGTATCGATACGGGTCCGGGACAAGAGACCCAGTACTTC. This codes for CASSIDTGPGQETQYF.

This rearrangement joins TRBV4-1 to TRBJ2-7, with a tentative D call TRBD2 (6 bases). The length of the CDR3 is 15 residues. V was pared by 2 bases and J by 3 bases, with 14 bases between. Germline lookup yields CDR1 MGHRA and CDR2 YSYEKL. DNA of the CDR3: TGCGCCAGCAGCCAACCGGGACTCACCAGCTACGAGCAGTACTTC. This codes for CASSQPGLTSYEQYF.

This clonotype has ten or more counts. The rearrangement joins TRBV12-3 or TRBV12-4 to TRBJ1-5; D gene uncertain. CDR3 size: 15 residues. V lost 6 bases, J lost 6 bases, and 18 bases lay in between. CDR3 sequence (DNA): TGTGCCAGCAGCCACGACATGGGCGAGGGTCAGCCCCAGCATTTT. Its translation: CASSHDMGEGQPQHF.

CDR3: CASSYSHQETQYF. In nucleotides, the CDR3 is TGCGCCAGCAGCTACAGCCACCAAGAGACCCAGTACTTC. The genes are TRBV5-1 and TRBJ2-5; D ambiguous. The CDR3 spans 13 residues. V shed 3 bases and J shed 0 bases, with 6 bases lying between them. Per the germline V gene, CDR1 is SGHRS and CDR2 is YFSETQ.

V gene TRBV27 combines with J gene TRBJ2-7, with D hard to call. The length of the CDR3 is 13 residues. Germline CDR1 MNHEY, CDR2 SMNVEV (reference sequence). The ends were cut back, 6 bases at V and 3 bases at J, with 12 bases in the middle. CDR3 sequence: CASSDSAHYEQYF. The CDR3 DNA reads TGTGCCAGCAGCGACTCCGCCCACTACGAGCAGTACTTC.

CDR3 loop: CASSQERGSNSPLHF. DNA of the CDR3: TGTGCCAGCAGCCAAGAAAGGGGGAGCAATTCACCCCTCCACTTT. The chain recombines TRBV3-1 with TRBJ1-6; TRBD1 is a possible D gene (6 bases). CDR1 and CDR2 (germline): LGHDT, YNNKEL (reference sequence). This CDR3 comprises 15 residues. Trimming took 0 bases from V and 7 from J, leaving 10 bases between them.

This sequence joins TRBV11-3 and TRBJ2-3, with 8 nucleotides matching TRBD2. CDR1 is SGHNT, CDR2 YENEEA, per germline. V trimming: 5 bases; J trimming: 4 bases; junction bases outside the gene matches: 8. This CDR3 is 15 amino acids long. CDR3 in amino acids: CASSQAGERADTQYF. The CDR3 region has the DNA TGTGCCAGCAGCCAAGCGGGAGAGAGGGCAGATACGCAGTATTTT. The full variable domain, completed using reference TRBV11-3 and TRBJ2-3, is EAGVVQSPRYKIIEKKQPVAFWCNPISGHNTLYWYLQNLGQGPELLIRYENEEAVDDSQLPKDRFSAERLKGVDSTLKIQPAELGDSAVYLCASSQAGERADTQYFGPGTRLTVL.

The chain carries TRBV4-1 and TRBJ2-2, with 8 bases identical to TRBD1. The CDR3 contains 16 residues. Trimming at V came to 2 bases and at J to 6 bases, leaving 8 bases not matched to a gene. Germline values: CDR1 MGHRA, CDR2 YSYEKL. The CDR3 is CASSQLQGARAGELFF. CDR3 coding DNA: TGCGCCAGCAGCCAACTTCAGGGGGCGAGGGCCGGGGAGCTGTTTTTT.

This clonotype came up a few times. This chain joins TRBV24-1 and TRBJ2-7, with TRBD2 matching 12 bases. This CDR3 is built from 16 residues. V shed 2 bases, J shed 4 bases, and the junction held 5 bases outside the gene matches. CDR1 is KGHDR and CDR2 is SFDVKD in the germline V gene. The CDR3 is CATSDSRTSGTYEQYF. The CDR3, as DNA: TGTGCCACCAGTGATTCCCGGACTAGCGGGACGTACGAGCAGTACTTC.

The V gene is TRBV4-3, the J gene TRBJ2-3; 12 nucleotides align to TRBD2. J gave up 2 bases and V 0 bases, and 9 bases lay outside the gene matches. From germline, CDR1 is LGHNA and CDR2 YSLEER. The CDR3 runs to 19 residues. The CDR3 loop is CASSQDQVASGGATDTQYF. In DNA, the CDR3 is TGCGCCAGCAGCCAAGATCAAGTGGCTAGCGGGGGGGCCACAGATACGCAGTATTTT.

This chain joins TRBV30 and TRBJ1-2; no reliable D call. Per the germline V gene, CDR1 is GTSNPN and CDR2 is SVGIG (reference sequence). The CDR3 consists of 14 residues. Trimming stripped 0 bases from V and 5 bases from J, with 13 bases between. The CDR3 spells CAWSVRQPRYGYTF. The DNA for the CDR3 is TGTGCCTGGAGTGTACGCCAGCCTAGATATGGCTACACCTTC.

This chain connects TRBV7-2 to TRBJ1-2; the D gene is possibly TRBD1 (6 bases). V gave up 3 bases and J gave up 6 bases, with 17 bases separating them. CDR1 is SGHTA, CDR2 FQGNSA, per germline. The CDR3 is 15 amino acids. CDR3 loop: CASSLGGSPGDGYTF. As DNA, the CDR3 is TGTGCCAGCAGCTTGGGCGGGTCCCCAGGGGATGGCTACACCTTC. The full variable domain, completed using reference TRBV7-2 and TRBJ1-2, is GAGVSQSPSNKVTEKGKDVELRCDPISGHTALYWYRQSLGQGLEFLIYFQGNSAPDKSGLPSDRFSAERTGGSVSTLTIQRTQQEDSAVYLCASSLGGSPGDGYTFGSGTRLTVV.

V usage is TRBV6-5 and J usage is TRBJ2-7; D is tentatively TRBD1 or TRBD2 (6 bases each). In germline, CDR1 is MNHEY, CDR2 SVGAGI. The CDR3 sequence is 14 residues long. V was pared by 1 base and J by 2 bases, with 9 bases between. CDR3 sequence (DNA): TGTGCCAGCAGTTACTTAGGGGGGACCTACGAGCAGTACTTC. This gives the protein CASSYLGGTYEQYF.

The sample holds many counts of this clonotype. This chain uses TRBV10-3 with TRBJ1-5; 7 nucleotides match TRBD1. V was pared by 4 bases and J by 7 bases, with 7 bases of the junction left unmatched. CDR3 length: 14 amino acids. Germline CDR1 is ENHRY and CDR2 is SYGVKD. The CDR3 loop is CAISGQGVYQPQHF. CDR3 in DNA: TGTGCCATCAGTGGGCAGGGGGTCTACCAGCCCCAGCATTTT.

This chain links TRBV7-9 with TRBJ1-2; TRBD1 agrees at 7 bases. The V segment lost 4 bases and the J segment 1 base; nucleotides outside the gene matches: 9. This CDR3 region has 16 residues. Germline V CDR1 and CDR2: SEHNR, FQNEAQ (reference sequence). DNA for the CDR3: TGTGCCAGCAGCTCCAACGACAGGGCCCTTAACTATGGCTACACCTTC. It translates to CASSSNDRALNYGYTF.